The T cell receptor (beta chain) described here comes from a study of blood T cell repertoires in COVID-19. Study summary: T cells, B-cell-depleted T cells, or PBMCs supplied cDNA or gDNA.

CDR3 size: 15 residues. Germline values: CDR1 SGHDN, CDR2 FVKESK. Trimming left V 5 bases short and J 2 bases short, with 15 bases between. Data came from immunoSEQ multiplex PCR; TCRdb stores just in-frame clones and leaves some out. The table has about 120,000 clones, less than 75% seen once. This clonotype originated in a human donor with acute or convalescent COVID-19. The donor label of this sample is uncertain. The chain recombines TRBV14 with TRBJ1-2, with D perhaps matching TRBD1 (6 bases). The material sequenced was peripheral blood. CDR3 DNA: TGTGCCAGCAGCGAATTTCAGGGGACAAACTATGGCTACACCTTC. The encoded protein is CASSEFQGTNYGYTF.